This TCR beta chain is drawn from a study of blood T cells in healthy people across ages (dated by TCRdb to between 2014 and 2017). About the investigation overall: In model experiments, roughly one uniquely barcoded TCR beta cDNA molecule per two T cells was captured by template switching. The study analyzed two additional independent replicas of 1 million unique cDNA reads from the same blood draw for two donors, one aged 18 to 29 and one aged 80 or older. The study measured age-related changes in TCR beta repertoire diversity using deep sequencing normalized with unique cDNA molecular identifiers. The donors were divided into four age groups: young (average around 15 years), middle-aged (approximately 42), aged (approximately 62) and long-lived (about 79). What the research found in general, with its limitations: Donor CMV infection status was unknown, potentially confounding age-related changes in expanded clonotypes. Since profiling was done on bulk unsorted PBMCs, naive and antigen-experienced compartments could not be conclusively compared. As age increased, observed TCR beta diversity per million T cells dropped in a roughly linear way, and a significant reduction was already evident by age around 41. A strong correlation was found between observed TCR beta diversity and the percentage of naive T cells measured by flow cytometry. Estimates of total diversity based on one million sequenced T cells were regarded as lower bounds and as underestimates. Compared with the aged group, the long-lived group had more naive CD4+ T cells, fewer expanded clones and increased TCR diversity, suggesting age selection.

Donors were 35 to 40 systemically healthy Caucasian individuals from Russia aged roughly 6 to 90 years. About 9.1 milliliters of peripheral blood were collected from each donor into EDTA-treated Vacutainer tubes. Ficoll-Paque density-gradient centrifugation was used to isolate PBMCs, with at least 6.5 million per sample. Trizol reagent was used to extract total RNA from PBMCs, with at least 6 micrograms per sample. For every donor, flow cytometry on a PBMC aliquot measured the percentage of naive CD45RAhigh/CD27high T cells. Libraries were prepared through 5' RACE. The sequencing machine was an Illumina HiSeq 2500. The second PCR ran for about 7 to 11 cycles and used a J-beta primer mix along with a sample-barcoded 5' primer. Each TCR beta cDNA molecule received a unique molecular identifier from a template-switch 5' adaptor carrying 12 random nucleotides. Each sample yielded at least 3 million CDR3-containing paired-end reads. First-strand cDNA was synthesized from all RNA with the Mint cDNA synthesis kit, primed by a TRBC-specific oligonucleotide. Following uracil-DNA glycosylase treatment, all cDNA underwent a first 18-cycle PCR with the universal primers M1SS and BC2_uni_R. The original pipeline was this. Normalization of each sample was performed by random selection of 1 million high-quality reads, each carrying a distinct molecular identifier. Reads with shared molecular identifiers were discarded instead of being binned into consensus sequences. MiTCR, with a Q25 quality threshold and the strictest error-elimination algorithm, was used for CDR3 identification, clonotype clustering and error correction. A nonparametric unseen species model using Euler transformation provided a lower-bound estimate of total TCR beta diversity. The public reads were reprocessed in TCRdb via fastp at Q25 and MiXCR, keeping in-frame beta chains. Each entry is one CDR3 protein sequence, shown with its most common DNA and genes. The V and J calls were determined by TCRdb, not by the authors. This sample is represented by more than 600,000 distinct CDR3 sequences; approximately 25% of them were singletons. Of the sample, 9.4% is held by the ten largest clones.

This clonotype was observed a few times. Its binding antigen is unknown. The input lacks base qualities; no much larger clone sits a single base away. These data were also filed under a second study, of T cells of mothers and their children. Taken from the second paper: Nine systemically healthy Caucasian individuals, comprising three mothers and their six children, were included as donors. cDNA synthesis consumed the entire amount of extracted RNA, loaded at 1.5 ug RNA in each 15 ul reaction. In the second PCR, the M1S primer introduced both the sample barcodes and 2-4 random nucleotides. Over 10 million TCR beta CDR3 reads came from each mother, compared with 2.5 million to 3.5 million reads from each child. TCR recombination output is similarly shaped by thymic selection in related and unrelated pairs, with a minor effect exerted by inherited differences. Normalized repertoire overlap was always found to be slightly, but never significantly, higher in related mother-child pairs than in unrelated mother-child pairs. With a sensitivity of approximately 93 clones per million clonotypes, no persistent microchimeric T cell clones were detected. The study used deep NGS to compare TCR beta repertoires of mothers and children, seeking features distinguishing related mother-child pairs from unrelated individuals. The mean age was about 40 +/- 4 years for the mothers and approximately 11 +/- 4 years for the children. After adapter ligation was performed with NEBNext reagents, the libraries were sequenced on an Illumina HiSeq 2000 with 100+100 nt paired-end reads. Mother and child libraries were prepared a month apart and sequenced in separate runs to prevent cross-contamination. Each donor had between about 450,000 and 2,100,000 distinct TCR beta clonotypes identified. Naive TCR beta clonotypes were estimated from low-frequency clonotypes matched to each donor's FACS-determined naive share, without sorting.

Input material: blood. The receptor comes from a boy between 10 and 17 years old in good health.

The CDR3 protein sequence reads: CATSHWNTEAFF. The sequenced DNA: TGTGCCACCAGCCACTGGAACACTGAAGCTTTCTTT. The sequence joins TRBV15 to TRBJ1-1, with the D segment identity uncertain. Per the germline V gene (reference sequence), LNHNV is the CDR1 and YYDKDF is the CDR2. Cut back by 5 bases and 1 base, the V and J ends lie 5 bases apart. The cysteine opens and the phenylalanine closes a CDR3 of 12 amino acids. Only the CDR3 part of the read is kept: 36 bases, read in frame from the first base.